This entry describes one T cell receptor beta chain. Its antigen is not yet known. No much larger clone is present one base from it, and per-base qualities are unavailable. Whole blood was collected in K2EDTA tubes by collaborating institutions according to the institutions' own protocols. Collaborator samples were shipped for TCRbeta analysis as frozen whole blood, isolated PBMCs, or DNA extracted from either sample type. This record comes from a study of blood T cell repertoires in COVID-19 (dated by TCRdb to 2019 to 2021). At the level of the whole study: Samples from collaborators originated in the United States, Italy and Spain and spanned both the acute and convalescent phases of COVID-19. Nearly every sample came with metadata listing a de-identified subject ID, COVID-19 status, age in years and sex. The samples were drawn from the first 160 participants of the ongoing ImmuneRACE study and from 950 to 1,500 subjects provided by 6 global collaborators. The material from the prospective study consisted of cDNA or gDNA derived from T cells, B-cell-depleted T cells, or PBMCs. Subjects who had been exposed to COVID-19, were actively infected with it, or had recovered from it provided the deeply sampled blood TCRbeta repertoires that made up the dataset. The repertoires were made available in a free public database intended to serve as a resource for research on the immune response to SARS-CoV-2. Where HLA class I and class II types were available, the types were taken from metadata supplied by the sample provider, not from assay-based typing.

What the authors observed across the whole study: The amount of clinical and demographic metadata varied by source and participant and was provided uncurated.

TCRbeta CDR3 regions were amplified from genomic DNA using the immunoSEQ Assay, a bias-controlled multiplex PCR. For the original study's pipeline: Within the assay, amplification of reference gene primers was used to estimate how many nucleated cells each sample contained. Sequence reads were collapsed and filtered to measure the absolute abundance of every unique TCRbeta CDR3 rearrangement. For each sample, productive Simpson clonality was calculated by taking the square root of Simpson's diversity index across productive rearrangements. Sourced from immuneACCESS, this table was stored by TCRdb with only in-frame sequences that have V and J called. A share of the clones is absent; for the studies checked, an unresolved V gene accounts for under half, and the remainder has no known explanation. That table supplies the V and J calls and clone size; D and trimming were determined from the DNA. The sample table contains about 160,000 clones; only one count was recorded for about 83% of them. The ten largest clones represent roughly 7.5% of the sample.

The CDR3 contains 15 residues, cysteine and phenylalanine counted. Only the CDR3 DNA is retained, 45 bases long and in frame from the first base. From a lookup of the germline V gene (reference sequence), CDR1 and CDR2 are MNHEY and SMNVEV. Cut back by 5 bases and 4 bases, the V and J ends lie 14 bases apart. The chain was built from TRBV27 and TRBJ2-2; the best D guess is TRBD2, with 5 bases matching. The specimen was peripheral blood. The clonotype comes from a man aged 55-75 years with acute or convalescent COVID-19. The CDR3 is CASSRTGSSTGELFF. The bases are TGTGCCAGCAGTCGGACGGGAAGTAGCACCGGGGAGCTGTTTTTT.